These 21 T cell receptor beta chains originate from one sample sequenced in a study of persistence of HIV-infected CD4 T cells. These receptors lack a known antigen. The stimulus was lysate of CMV-infected fibroblasts, around 10 ug/mL. CD40L-negative CD69-negative CD45RO-high memory CD4+ T cells were sorted as populations depleted of antigen-responding cells. The libraries were made with immunoSEQ version 4 in survey mode. Here immunoSEQ multiplex PCR was the method, and the copy in TCRdb shows in-frame clones only, minus some. The sample shows 40,000 to 50,000 clones, about 80% of them seen only once. Here the sequenced sample was CD4+ T cells sorted from PBMCs after roughly 17-hour stimulation, taken from a patient who received antiretroviral therapy. These receptors came from an adult man with HIV who was CMV-seropositive.

This clone was counted a few times. The chain carries TRBV3-1 (or the pseudogene TRBV3-2) and TRBJ1-2; D remains unclear. The V end lost 4 bases, the J end lost 7 bases, and 13 bases lay between the germline ends. Germline loops: CDR1 LGHDT, CDR2 YNNKEL (reference sequence). This CDR3 contains 13 residues. The CDR3 protein is CASSLESLRGYTF. CDR3 nucleotide sequence: TGTGCCAGCAGCCTTGAATCATTACGTGGCTACACCTTC.

In the case of this clone: Its ends do not fully match the called genes, so a read error is possible. The rearrangement joins TRBV2 to TRBJ1-4; D perhaps matches TRBD1 (5 bases). This CDR3 comprises 13 residues. Germline V CDR1 and CDR2: SNHLY, FYNNEI. The CDR3 is CLSQGGGLEKLFF. The CDR3 nucleotides are TGCCTCAGTCAGGGTGGGGGTCTTGAAAAACTGTTTTTT.

This clone was found once. The genes are TRBV23-1 and TRBJ1-1; D gene uncertain. TRBV23-1 qualifies as an ORF whose function is uncertain. The CDR3 loop spans 17 amino acids. Trimming removed 6 bases from V and 3 bases from J, with 23 bases in between. CDR3 nucleotide sequence: TGCGCCAGCAGCCCCCCGCCTCCCCATCTTAAGGACACTGAAGCTTTCTTT. It encodes CASSPPPPHLKDTEAFF.

This clone was picked up a small number of times. The chain has TRBV7-2 and TRBJ2-5, with 14 bases identical to TRBD2. Germline-derived CDR1 and CDR2 are SGHTA and FQGNSA. V dropped 5 bases and J dropped 4; count of bases not matched to a gene: 6. The CDR3 is 16 residues long. The CDR3 here is CASSIPGLAGVETQYF. The CDR3 bases are TGTGCCAGCAGCATACCGGGACTAGCGGGGGTAGAGACCCAGTACTTC.

The chain joins TRBV5-1 to TRBJ1-3, with a possible D match to TRBD1 (5 bases). In germline, CDR1 is SGHRS, CDR2 YFSETQ. The CDR3 contains 16 residues. Trimming shortened V by 6 bases and J by 0 bases, and 16 bases separated the two germline ends. CDR3: CASTLEGLGSGNTIYF. CDR3 coding DNA: TGCGCCAGCACTCTGGAGGGGCTCGGCTCTGGAAACACCATATATTTT.

The chain has TRBV7-6 and TRBJ2-5, with D perhaps given as TRBD1 or TRBD2 (5 bases each). The V and J ends lost 5 bases and 1 base respectively, with 11 bases between them. This CDR3 has 14 residues. CDR1 is SGHVS and CDR2 is FNYEAQ in the germline V gene. DNA of the CDR3: TGTGCCAGCAGCCCCCGGGACCTCCAAGAGACCCAGTACTTC. Its protein product is CASSPRDLQETQYF.

The chain recombines TRBV18 with TRBJ2-5; D could derive from TRBD1 or TRBD2 (6 bases each). V was clipped by 6 bases and J by 3 bases, with 11 bases between them. This CDR3 region has 13 residues. Germline CDR1 reads KGHSH; CDR2 reads LQKENI. The CDR3 loop is CASSQGRKETQYF. The DNA of the CDR3 is TGTGCCAGCTCCCAGGGGAGGAAAGAGACCCAGTACTTC.

In its sample, this clone was seen once. The chain is built from TRBV30 and TRBJ1-5, with D unclear. V was pared by 1 base and J by 1 base, with 8 bases between. CDR1 GTSNPN and CDR2 SVGIG come from the germline V gene (reference sequence). This CDR3 is 14 amino acids long. CDR3 amino acids: CAWSADRSNQPQHF. The DNA of the CDR3 is TGTGCCTGGAGTGCCGACCGGAGCAATCAGCCCCAGCATTTT.

As DNA, the CDR3 is TGCGCCAGCAGCCAATTTTCCTCTAGGGGTTACGAGCAGTACTTC. This gives the protein CASSQFSSRGYEQYF. J is TRBJ2-7 and V is TRBV4-1; tentatively, D is TRBD1 (5 bases). V was trimmed by 2 bases and J by 4 bases, leaving 15 bases between them. The CDR3 is 15 amino acids. Germline CDR1 and CDR2: MGHRA and YSYEKL.

The J gene is TRBJ1-5, the V gene TRBV7-2; D is ambiguous. The CDR3 has 15 residues. V lost 1 base, J lost 3 bases, and 10 bases lay in between. From germline, CDR1 is SGHTA and CDR2 FQGNSA. The CDR3 reads CASSLVTAPNQPQHF. CDR3 DNA sequence: TGTGCCAGCAGCTTAGTGACGGCCCCCAATCAGCCCCAGCATTTT.

This clone was seen more than once but under ten times. This chain links TRBV19 with TRBJ2-7; 8 nucleotides match TRBD1. This CDR3 spans 12 amino acids. Trimming removed 10 bases from V and 5 bases from J; junction bases left unmatched: 7. Looked up from germline, CDR1 is LNHDA and CDR2 is SQIVND (reference sequence). CDR3: CATQKDRDEQYF. The CDR3 bases are TGTGCCACCCAAAAGGACAGGGACGAGCAGTACTTC.

In this sample, this clone turned up a few times. This sequence joins TRBV29-1 and TRBJ1-6; no definite D call. The CDR3 is made up of 13 amino acids. V was trimmed by 7 bases and J by 4 bases, leaving 11 bases between them. Germline lookup yields CDR1 SQVTM and CDR2 ANQGSEA. The CDR3 protein is CSAALGYNSPLHF. The DNA for the CDR3 is TGCAGCGCTGCTCTAGGGTATAATTCACCCCTCCACTTT. Complete variable domain (other parts from reference TRBV29-1 and TRBJ1-6): SAVISQKPSRDICQRGTSLTIQCQVDSQVTMMFWYRQQPGQSLTLIATANQGSEATYESGFVIDKFPISRPNLTFSTLTVSNMSPEDSSIYLCSAALGYNSPLHFGNGTRLTVT.

The chain uses TRBV2 and TRBJ1-1, with D possibly being TRBD1 (5 bases). The ends were cut back, 3 bases at V and 1 base at J, with 12 bases in the middle. Germline CDR1 reads SNHLY; CDR2 reads FYNNEI. The CDR3 loop spans 15 amino acids. The CDR3 nucleotides are TGTGCCAGCAGTGAGGCGGGACTCCCGAACACTGAAGCTTTCTTT. The encoded protein is CASSEAGLPNTEAFF.

The gene calls are TRBV5-1 and TRBJ1-4, with D hard to call. The ends were cut back, 4 bases at V and 5 bases at J, with 12 bases in the middle. Germline CDR1 SGHRS, CDR2 YFSETQ. The CDR3 totals 14 residues. For the CDR3, the DNA is TGCGCCAGCAGCGTGGACGGTCTGAATGAAAAACTGTTTTTT. Amino acid sequence: CASSVDGLNEKLFF.

The gene calls are TRBV11-3 and TRBJ2-1; D uncertain. Trimming removed 0 bases at V and 5 bases at J, with 8 bases between. Per the germline V gene, CDR1 is SGHNT and CDR2 is YENEEA. The CDR3 runs to 14 residues. CDR3 amino acids: CASSLDGVNNEQFF. The CDR3 DNA sequence: TGTGCCAGCAGCTTAGATGGGGTTAACAATGAGCAGTTCTTC.

The gene calls are TRBV7-9 and TRBJ1-5; D ambiguous. This CDR3 has 13 amino acids. V was pared by 6 bases and J by 6 bases, with 12 bases between. Germline loops: CDR1 SEHNR, CDR2 FQNEAQ (reference sequence). CDR3 coding DNA: TGTGCCAGCAGATCTGGGGAGGGTCAGCCCCAGCATTTT. Protein product: CASRSGEGQPQHF.

The rearrangement links TRBV5-8 to TRBJ1-2; D may be TRBD1 (5 bases). The CDR3 runs to 14 residues. The V gene's germline CDR1 is SGHTS and CDR2 YDEGEE. Trimming removed 2 bases at V and 4 bases at J, with 12 bases between. The CDR3 DNA is TGTGCCAGCAGCTTTAGGGGTGGCGGCTATGGCTACACCTTC. This sequence encodes CASSFRGGGYGYTF.

The chain combines TRBV10-3 with TRBJ1-1; no definite D call. Germline V CDR1 and CDR2: ENHRY, SYGVKD. V lost 6 bases and J lost 7, with 15 bases in between. CDR3 size: 13 residues. The CDR3 DNA is TGTGCCATCAGCCCTCAAGCTCCCAGTGAAGCTTTCTTT. Encoded protein: CAISPQAPSEAFF.

This chain links TRBV9 with TRBJ2-7, with 7 bases aligning to TRBD2. V gave up 0 bases and J gave up 4 bases; unmatched junction bases: 7. The CDR3 has 15 residues. CDR1 is SGDLS and CDR2 is YYNGEE in the germline V gene. The CDR3 region has the DNA TGTGCCAGCAGCGTAGATGGGGGAGGGCCTTACGAGCAGTACTTC. Its protein product is CASSVDGGGPYEQYF.

This clone was seen once. This sequence joins TRBV3-1 (or the pseudogene TRBV3-2) and TRBJ2-3, with 9 bases identical to TRBD1. V dropped 4 bases and J dropped 3; count of bases not matched to a gene: 5. CDR1 and CDR2 (germline): LGHDT, YNNKEL (reference sequence). This CDR3 is built from 15 residues. The CDR3 region is CASSLGTGRTDTQYF. The CDR3 nucleotides are TGTGCCAGCAGCCTGGGGACAGGGCGAACAGATACGCAGTATTTT.

The V and J genes are TRBV7-8 and TRBJ2-1, with 8 bases aligning to TRBD2. The V and J ends lost 6 bases and 3 bases, in that order; junction bases with no gene match: 7. Germline CDR1 is SGHVS and CDR2 is FQNEAQ. This CDR3 comprises 15 residues. The CDR3 DNA is TGTGCCAGCAGTCGGGGGGGCGGGCTCTACAATGAGCAGTTCTTC. It yields the protein CASSRGGGLYNEQFF.